The table lists the clone carrying this T cell receptor beta chain with a count of one. PCR amplification relied on 60 Vbeta primers (plus 13 Jbeta primers). Some clones are missing from TCRdb's copy, which holds only in-frame ones; the method was immunoSEQ multiplex PCR. Here the sample spans around 300,000 clones, roughly 70% being singletons. This entry belongs to a study of cytomegalovirus exposure and HLA in healthy donors. Germline values: CDR1 SGHRS, CDR2 YFSETQ. The CDR3 runs 17 residues. V was cut by 0 bases and J by 0 bases, with 15 bases left in between. The sample was PBMCs. This receptor was obtained from a female donor in good health and CMV-seronegative. This chain connects TRBV5-1 to TRBJ2-5; a possible D gene is TRBD2 (6 bases). The CDR3: CASSLGGVGRDQETQYF. The CDR3 DNA sequence: TGCGCCAGCAGCTTGGGGGGGGTCGGACGCGACCAAGAGACCCAGTACTTC. The full variable domain, its missing parts supplied by reference TRBV5-1 and TRBJ2-5, is KAGVTQTPRYLIKTRGQQVTLSCSPISGHRSVSWYQQTPGQGLQFLFEYFSETQRNKGNFPGRFSGRQFSNSRSEMNVSTLELGDSALYLCASSLGGVGRDQETQYFGPGTRLLVL.